Each of the 3 T cell receptor beta chains below was sequenced from the same sample in a study of shared clonotypes between healthy human individuals. The repertoire was sequenced with immunoSEQ multiplex PCR; TCRdb's copy has only in-frame clones and lacks some. The sample lists roughly 2,300,000 clones, 80% to 95% occurring once. Sequenced material: naive CD4+ T cells from PBMCs. As to subset: CD45RA+ positively selected. The receptor set was obtained from a man younger than 35 in good health. Some clones in this sample may be carry-over from other donors' samples.

V gene TRBV19 combines with J gene TRBJ2-1; TRBD2 aligns across 7 bases. V lost 1 base, J lost 0 bases, and 6 bases stayed unmatched. CDR1 is LNHDA and CDR2 is SQIVND in the germline V gene (reference sequence). The CDR3 is made up of 17 amino acids. This CDR3 reads CASSIAGGLSSYNEQFF. DNA of the CDR3: TGTGCCAGTAGTATAGCGGGAGGCCTCAGCTCCTACAATGAGCAGTTCTTC.

The rearrangement uses TRBV6-1 and TRBJ1-1, with D unclear. The CDR3 runs to 15 residues. Germline V gene data show CDR1 as MNHNS and CDR2 as SASEGT. V was clipped by 5 bases and J by 1 base, with 14 bases between them. CDR3 DNA sequence: TGTGCCAGCAGTAGCTATTGGGGTAGGAACACTGAAGCTTTCTTT. This codes for CASSSYWGRNTEAFF.

This chain joins TRBV19 and TRBJ2-7, with D uncertain. Per the germline V gene, CDR1 is LNHDA and CDR2 is SQIVND (reference sequence). CDR3 length equals 15 residues. Trimming cost V 1 base and J 2 bases, with 12 bases left between them. The CDR3 sequence: CASSIAGLKTYEQYF. The CDR3 DNA reads as TGTGCCAGTAGTATAGCTGGCCTAAAAACCTACGAGCAGTACTTC.